The TCR beta chain under discussion was sequenced for a study of shared clonotypes between healthy human individuals. Profiling relied on immunoSEQ multiplex PCR, and the TCRdb table lists in-frame clones only, not all of them. The profile shows 550,000 to 700,000 clones, more than 70% of them singletons. With 4 bases removed from V and 3 bases from J, the gap between germline ends came to 5 bases. Germline CDR1 SGHRS, CDR2 YFSETQ. This CDR3 contains 12 residues. The sequenced sample consisted of memory CD4+ T cells sorted from blood. Subset specified: CD45RA-negative fraction. The V and J genes are TRBV5-1 and TRBJ2-1; D not resolved. The clonotype was recovered from a woman aged 25 to 39 in good health. The CDR3 DNA sequence: TGCGCCAGCAGCCTATACTACAATGAGCAGTTCTTC. Amino acid sequence: CASSLYYNEQFF.